One and the same sample provided the 32 T cell receptor beta chains below, sequenced in a study of CD8+ T cells in alopecia areata. Treatment denoted: oral pan-JAK inhibitor, 5-10 mg twice daily. Investigators isolated RNA and reverse transcribed it into cDNA to act as the sequencing template. The protocol was immunoSEQ multiplex PCR, while the TCRdb copy is restricted to in-frame clones and leaves out a portion. The sample records about 190,000 clones, over 55% being singletons. Sequenced here: CD4+ T cells sorted from blood, sampled at week 24, from a patient treated with tofacitinib. The origin of the receptors is a human donor with alopecia areata.

This chain uses TRBV27 with TRBJ2-2; TRBD1 is a possible D gene (6 bases). The V end lost 5 bases, the J end lost 2 bases, and 9 bases lay between the germline ends. CDR1 MNHEY and CDR2 SMNVEV come from the germline V gene (reference sequence). CDR3 length: 14 residues. The CDR3 is CASSRTDNTGELFF. CDR3 bases: TGTGCCAGCAGTAGGACAGATAACACCGGGGAGCTGTTTTTT.

V gene TRBV27 combines with J gene TRBJ2-2, with D unresolved. The CDR3 runs to 14 residues. Deletions cut 4 bases from V and 0 bases from J, with 6 bases between. Germline CDR1 is MNHEY and CDR2 is SMNVEV (reference sequence). The CDR3 here is CASSWATNTGELFF. CDR3 DNA sequence: TGTGCCAGCAGTTGGGCCACGAACACCGGGGAGCTGTTTTTT.

This clone was counted a single time. The chain uses TRBV9 and TRBJ2-4, with TRBD2 matching 8 bases. CDR3 length: 17 residues. Germline loops: CDR1 SGDLS, CDR2 YYNGEE. The V gene end was trimmed by 0 bases and the J gene end by 6 bases; junction bases not matched to a gene: 11. The CDR3 reads CASSVESGGGGRNIQYF. CDR3 DNA: TGTGCCAGCAGCGTAGAGAGCGGAGGCGGGGGGCGAAACATTCAGTACTTC.

The V and J genes are TRBV6-6 and TRBJ2-2; D might be TRBD2 (5 bases). CDR1 MNHNY and CDR2 SVGAGI come from the germline V gene (reference sequence). V was cut by 7 bases and J by 4 bases, with 10 bases left in between. CDR3 length: 13 amino acids. CDR3 coding DNA: TGTGCCAGCACCCCTCGGGGCACCGGGGAGCTGTTTTTT. This gives the protein CASTPRGTGELFF.

The chain uses TRBV29-1 and TRBJ2-1; no firm D call. Trimming shortened V by 7 bases and J by 1 base, and 14 bases separated the two germline ends. Germline V gives CDR1 SQVTM, CDR2 ANQGSEA. This CDR3 is built from 14 residues. The CDR3 loop reads CSAGTRNSYNEQFF. The CDR3 region has the DNA TGCAGCGCCGGAACGAGGAATTCCTACAATGAGCAGTTCTTC.

The chain uses TRBV30 and TRBJ1-4, with 7 positions matching TRBD1. The CDR3 consists of 13 residues. Trimming removed 2 bases from V and 6 bases from J; junction bases left unmatched: 3. Germline V gives CDR1 GTSNPN, CDR2 SVGIG (reference sequence). The CDR3 nucleotides are TGTGCCTGGAGTACAACAGGGGATGAAAAACTGTTTTTT. Translating it yields CAWSTTGDEKLFF. The whole variable domain, remainder taken from reference TRBV30 and TRBJ1-4, is SQTIHQWPATLVQPVGSPLSLECTVEGTSNPNLYWYRQAAGRGLQLLFYSVGIGQISSEVPQNLSASRPQDRQFILSSKKLLLSDSGFYLCAWSTTGDEKLFFGSGTQLSVL.

The chain links TRBV2 to TRBJ1-5, with a weak D call TRBD1 (5 bases). CDR1 and CDR2 from the germline V gene are SNHLY and FYNNEI. V lost 6 bases and J 9 bases, leaving 18 bases between the germline ends. The CDR3 is made up of 14 amino acids. DNA of the CDR3: TGTGCCAGCAGGGCCGGGACCCTTAGCGGGCCCCAGCATTTT. It translates to CASRAGTLSGPQHF.

The chain recombines TRBV4-3 with TRBJ1-5; 9 bases are shared with TRBD1. The CDR3 contains 19 residues. Germline lookup yields CDR1 LGHNA and CDR2 YSLEER. V lost 2 bases and J lost 7; bases outside the gene matches: 18. CDR3: CASSQHFPPRTGAEQPQHF. The CDR3 coding sequence is TGCGCCAGCAGCCAACACTTCCCGCCTCGGACAGGGGCAGAACAGCCCCAGCATTTT.

This sequence joins TRBV5-1 and TRBJ2-5; tentatively, D is TRBD2 (5 bases). Germline V gene data show CDR1 as SGHRS and CDR2 as YFSETQ. V was pared by 4 bases and J by 3 bases, with 16 bases between. The CDR3 covers 15 residues. CDR3: CASSIGSSSEETQYF. In DNA form, the CDR3 reads TGCGCCAGCAGCATAGGGAGTAGTTCCGAAGAGACCCAGTACTTC.

CDR3 nucleotide sequence: TGTGCCAGCAGCGAGAGCTCCTATAATTCACCCCTCCACTTT. The encoded protein is CASSESSYNSPLHF. This rearrangement joins TRBV6-5 to TRBJ1-6; D not certain. V gave up 6 bases and J gave up 0 bases, with 6 bases separating them. The CDR3 loop spans 14 amino acids. Germline V lookup: CDR1 MNHEY, CDR2 SVGAGI.

The J gene is TRBJ1-1, the V gene TRBV4-3; D not resolved. The germline V gene has CDR1 LGHNA and CDR2 YSLEER. The CDR3 contains 13 residues. Trimming cost V 5 bases and J 3 bases, with 10 bases left between them. The CDR3, as DNA: TGCGCCAGCAGCGCCGGGAGGTACACTGAAGCTTTCTTT. This translates into CASSAGRYTEAFF.

V usage is TRBV5-1 and J usage is TRBJ2-2; D is possibly TRBD1 (5 bases). Germline V lookup: CDR1 SGHRS, CDR2 YFSETQ. This CDR3 has 15 amino acids. The germline V and J ends were trimmed by 0 bases and 0 bases, with 6 bases remaining between them. The CDR3 coding sequence is TGCGCCAGCAGCTTGGGACAGACGAACACCGGGGAGCTGTTTTTT. This encodes CASSLGQTNTGELFF.

This rearrangement joins TRBV5-1 to TRBJ1-4, with D tentatively TRBD1 (5 bases). V lost 5 bases and J lost 2, with 10 bases in between. Germline V gene data show CDR1 as SGHRS and CDR2 as YFSETQ. This CDR3 spans 14 amino acids. Here the CDR3 reads CASRLGGTNEKLFF. CDR3 nucleotides: TGCGCCAGCAGACTGGGGGGGACTAATGAAAAACTGTTTTTT.

This rearrangement joins TRBV27 to TRBJ1-2; weak D call: TRBD1 (5 bases). This CDR3 comprises 15 residues. Germline V CDR1 and CDR2: MNHEY, SMNVEV (reference sequence). V was clipped by 3 bases and J by 4 bases, with 15 bases between them. The CDR3 DNA sequence: TGTGCCAGCAGTTTGCAGGGAGCGGGACTCTATGGCTACACCTTC. Translated: CASSLQGAGLYGYTF.

This rearrangement joins TRBV30 to TRBJ2-7; TRBD1 matches 7 bases. The CDR3 runs to 14 residues. The V gene's germline CDR1 is GTSNPN and CDR2 SVGIG (reference sequence). Trimming removed 1 base from V and 2 bases from J; junction bases left unmatched: 5. This CDR3 is CAWSGHRGTYEQYF. CDR3 in DNA: TGTGCCTGGAGTGGACACAGGGGTACCTACGAGCAGTACTTC. Full variable domain (remainder filled in from reference TRBV30 and TRBJ2-7): SQTIHQWPATLVQPVGSPLSLECTVEGTSNPNLYWYRQAAGRGLQLLFYSVGIGQISSEVPQNLSASRPQDRQFILSSKKLLLSDSGFYLCAWSGHRGTYEQYFGPGTRLTVT.

This clone was detected a few times. The chain carries TRBV5-1 and TRBJ2-1; 10 bases align to TRBD1. CDR1 SGHRS and CDR2 YFSETQ come from the germline V gene. Trimming removed 4 bases from V and 0 bases from J; junction bases left unmatched: 13. The CDR3 consists of 19 residues. CDR3 protein: CASSDHKGQGKDSYNEQFF. The CDR3 DNA is TGCGCCAGCAGCGACCACAAGGGACAGGGGAAGGACTCCTACAATGAGCAGTTCTTC.

The chain carries TRBV28 and TRBJ2-3; TRBD2 matches at 7 bases. CDR1 is MDHEN and CDR2 is SYDVKM in the germline V gene. The CDR3 is made up of 15 amino acids. V dropped 6 bases and J dropped 0; count of bases not matched to a gene: 6. CDR3 in amino acids: CASSLSGASTDTQYF. The CDR3 coding sequence is TGTGCCAGCAGCCTCAGCGGGGCGAGCACAGATACGCAGTATTTT.

This clone was observed a handful of times. This chain connects TRBV9 to TRBJ2-3; D possibly corresponds to TRBD2 (5 bases). V gave up 0 bases and J gave up 0 bases, with 8 bases separating them. Germline-derived CDR1 and CDR2 are SGDLS and YYNGEE. The CDR3 loop spans 15 amino acids. Here the CDR3 DNA reads TGTGCCAGCAGCGTAGGGGGAGCTAGCACAGATACGCAGTATTTT. It is translated as CASSVGGASTDTQYF.

This rearrangement joins TRBV12-5 to TRBJ2-7, with 9 bases lining up with TRBD1. The J segment lost 2 bases and the V segment lost 4 bases, leaving 6 bases of the junction unmatched. Germline V gives CDR1 LGHNT, CDR2 FRNRAP. The CDR3 runs to 15 residues. As DNA, the CDR3 is TGTGCTAGTGGTTCCCTTGGGACAGGGACCTACGAGCAGTACTTC. This codes for CASGSLGTGTYEQYF.

V is TRBV5-1 and J is TRBJ1-1, with D perhaps matching TRBD1 (6 bases). CDR1 is SGHRS, CDR2 YFSETQ, per germline. The CDR3 covers 13 residues. V shed 3 bases and J shed 1 base, with 7 bases lying between them. CDR3 amino acids: CASSWTANTEAFF. The CDR3 DNA reads TGCGCCAGCAGCTGGACAGCGAACACTGAAGCTTTCTTT.

This clone was observed a handful of times. The chain recombines TRBV7-2 with TRBJ1-1; D not certain. Germline V CDR1 and CDR2: SGHTA, FQGNSA. The V and J ends lost 4 bases and 3 bases respectively, with 9 bases between them. CDR3 length: 13 amino acids. This chain's CDR3 is CASSSESYTEAFF. The DNA for the CDR3 is TGTGCCAGCAGCTCCGAGTCGTACACTGAAGCTTTCTTT. Supplemented by reference TRBV7-2 and TRBJ1-1, the full variable domain reads GAGVSQSPSNKVTEKGKDVELRCDPISGHTALYWYRQSLGQGLEFLIYFQGNSAPDKSGLPSDRFSAERTGGSVSTLTIQRTQQEDSAVYLCASSSESYTEAFFGQGTRLTVV.

V and J are TRBV30 and TRBJ1-3, with 11 bases that match TRBD1. The CDR3 has 16 residues. The junction had 6 bases not matched to a gene; V was cut back by 5 bases and J by 0 bases. Germline V gene lookup returns CDR1 GTSNPN and CDR2 SVGIG (reference sequence). DNA for the CDR3: TGTGCCTGGTCGGAGGGGACAGGGGGCTCTGGAAACACCATATATTTT. Protein sequence: CAWSEGTGGSGNTIYF.

The chain couples TRBV7-8 to TRBJ1-2; tentative D call: TRBD1 (5 bases). Germline V gives CDR1 SGHVS, CDR2 FQNEAQ. V dropped 1 base and J dropped 9 bases, with 15 bases sitting between them. The CDR3 contains 14 residues. CDR3 DNA sequence: TGTGCCAGCAGCTTAGTGACAGAGGGGTTTAGCTACACCTTC. Translation: CASSLVTEGFSYTF.

The rearrangement links TRBV5-6 to TRBJ1-6; tentatively, D is TRBD1 (5 bases). Between the trimmed V and J ends, which lost 0 bases and 7 bases, there was a span of 17 bases. Looked up from germline, CDR1 is SGHDT and CDR2 is YYEEEE. The length of the CDR3 is 17 residues. The CDR3 nucleotides are TGTGCCAGCAGCTTGGCCGGGCAGGGTGCCCTGAATTCACCCCTCCACTTT. This sequence encodes CASSLAGQGALNSPLHF.

The chain uses TRBV6-1 and TRBJ2-7, with no clear D. Trimming shortened V by 1 base and J by 7 bases, and 14 bases separated the two germline ends. The CDR3 contains 14 residues. Germline V lookup: CDR1 MNHNS, CDR2 SASEGT. The CDR3 loop reads CASSEGPAYSEQYF. The CDR3 nucleotides read TGTGCCAGCAGTGAAGGACCAGCTTACTCGGAGCAGTACTTC.

The V and J genes are TRBV29-1 and TRBJ1-2, with 10 bases that match TRBD1. Germline trimming cut 3 bases from V and 7 bases from J; bases unmatched to any gene: 5. The length of the CDR3 is 13 residues. Germline V gene sequence: CDR1 SQVTM, CDR2 ANQGSEA. The CDR3 here is CSVEGGQGLGYTF. The CDR3 DNA reads as TGCAGCGTTGAGGGGGGACAGGGGCTTGGCTACACCTTC.

This clone has a handful of counts. The genes are TRBV29-1 and TRBJ2-5; a possible D gene is TRBD1 (5 bases). Between the trimmed V and J ends, which lost 0 bases and 5 bases, there was a span of 16 bases. CDR3 size: 15 residues. Germline CDR1 and CDR2: SQVTM and ANQGSEA. CDR3 sequence: CSVEEPSGRAETQYF. The CDR3 DNA is TGCAGCGTTGAAGAGCCCTCAGGGCGAGCGGAGACCCAGTACTTC.

The chain is built from TRBV5-1 and TRBJ1-4, with 8 bases identical to TRBD1. This CDR3 comprises 17 residues. Trimming at V came to 7 bases and at J to 0 bases, leaving 11 bases not matched to a gene. Germline V gives CDR1 SGHRS, CDR2 YFSETQ. The CDR3 bases are TGCGCCAGCGGGCGTACAGGGGGAGCGGCAACTAATGAAAAACTGTTTTTT. Protein: CASGRTGGAATNEKLFF. Full variable domain (outside the CDR3, taken from reference TRBV5-1 and TRBJ1-4): KAGVTQTPRYLIKTRGQQVTLSCSPISGHRSVSWYQQTPGQGLQFLFEYFSETQRNKGNFPGRFSGRQFSNSRSEMNVSTLELGDSALYLCASGRTGGAATNEKLFFGSGTQLSVL.

The V call is TRBV29-1, the J call TRBJ1-2; D is uncertain. Germline V gene sequence: CDR1 SQVTM, CDR2 ANQGSEA. The CDR3 has 11 residues. V was pared by 6 bases and J by 4 bases, with 9 bases between. The CDR3 nucleotides read TGCAGCGTCGCGACTGGCTATGGCTACACCTTC. Its translation: CSVATGYGYTF.

This clone has a handful of counts. The chain employs TRBV19 and TRBJ1-5; unclear D gene. V dropped 4 bases and J dropped 0 bases, with 4 bases sitting between them. Germline V gives CDR1 LNHDA, CDR2 SQIVND (reference sequence). This CDR3 has 13 residues. Here the CDR3 reads CASSTVSNQPQHF. The CDR3 nucleotides are TGTGCCAGTAGTACGGTTAGCAATCAGCCCCAGCATTTT.

The chain joins TRBV29-1 to TRBJ1-4; 8 nucleotides agree with TRBD1. The length of the CDR3 is 14 residues. The V segment lost 1 base and the J segment 8 bases; nucleotides outside the gene matches: 6. The germline CDR1 and CDR2 sequences are SQVTM and ANQGSEA. The CDR3 DNA is TGCAGCGTTGAAGCGGACAGGGTGGGGGAAAAACTGTTTTTT. Translated: CSVEADRVGEKLFF.

Worth noting for this clone: One end of the junction fails to match germline, which may point to a read error. This chain connects TRBV29-1 to TRBJ2-4; D is unclear. CDR1 is SQVTM and CDR2 is ANQGSEA in the germline V gene. The CDR3 covers 15 residues. In DNA form, the CDR3 reads TGCAGCGTTAAAGAGTTCAGAAAAGCCAAAAACATTCAGTACTTC. This codes for CSVKEFRKAKNIQYF. The whole variable domain, remainder taken from reference TRBV29-1 and TRBJ2-4, is SAVISQKPSRDICQRGTSLTIQCQVDSQVTMMFWYRQQPGQSLTLIATANQGSEATYESGFVIDKFPISRPNLTFSTLTVSNMSPEDSSIYLCSVKEFRKAKNIQYFGAGTRLSVL.